The present TCR beta chain was sequenced within a study of blood T cell repertoires in COVID-19. Study information: T cells, B-cell-depleted T cells, or PBMCs supplied cDNA or gDNA.

A Seattle source enrolled patients during active infection and followed them longitudinally. Original processing notes: The assay estimated nucleated cells by amplifying reference gene primers. Sequencing was performed with immunoSEQ multiplex PCR; in TCRdb, only in-frame clones are kept and a portion is missing. That table gives V, J and clone size, and the DNA gave D and trimming. Seen here are roughly 200,000 clones, approximately 88% observed once, and the top ten hold 7%. The CDR3 has 15 residues. CDR1 is SGHNT, CDR2 YYREEE, per germline (reference sequence). J lost 8 bases, V lost 4 bases, and 8 bases had no gene match.

The TCR comes from a woman between 40 and 50 years old with COVID-19, enrolled during active disease. The V and J genes are TRBV5-4 and TRBJ2-1; 11 nucleotides align to TRBD1. Source material: peripheral blood. In nucleotides, the CDR3 is TGTGCCAGCAGCCCCCTCGGACAGGGGGCGTATGAGCAGTTCTTC. This translates into CASSPLGQGAYEQFF.